This entry lists 24 T cell receptor beta chains sequenced from one sample in a study of neoadjuvant anti-PD-1 for oral cavity cancer. Measured with immunoSEQ multiplex PCR; TCRdb has only the in-frame clones, and not every one. The sample lists about 72,000 clones, about 86% occurring once. The sample in question was PBMCs, obtained before nivolumab (anti-PD-1) treatment. All receptors come from a person aged 35-79 years with oral cavity squamous cell carcinoma.

The rearrangement links TRBV25-1 to TRBJ2-5; D perhaps matches TRBD2 (6 bases). The germline gives CDR1 MGHDK, CDR2 SYGVNS. V lost 8 bases and J 3 bases, leaving 13 bases between the germline ends. The CDR3 sequence is 13 residues long. The CDR3 DNA is TGTGCCAGCGCTGGGGGAGGCGAAGAGACCCAGTACTTC. It translates to CASAGGGEETQYF.

The chain has TRBV6-6 and TRBJ1-1, with D tentatively TRBD1 (6 bases). The CDR3 covers 14 residues. Germline V gene sequence: CDR1 MNHNY, CDR2 SVGAGI (reference sequence). With 8 bases removed from V and 1 base from J, the gap between germline ends came to 14 bases. DNA for the CDR3: TGTGCCAGCCGGGGGGGGCCGGCGAACACTGAAGCTTTCTTT. Its translation: CASRGGPANTEAFF.

The chain employs TRBV7-9 and TRBJ1-5; no definite D call. The CDR3 is made up of 13 amino acids. The V gene's germline CDR1 is SEHNR and CDR2 FQNEAQ (reference sequence). Trimming pared 1 base from V and 5 bases from J, leaving 6 bases between. The DNA for the CDR3 is TGTGCCAGCAGCTTAGGCCGGGATCAGCCCCAGCATTTT. As protein: CASSLGRDQPQHF.

The chain links TRBV11-2 to TRBJ2-1; D not certain. The germline V and J ends were trimmed by 7 bases and 9 bases, with 19 bases remaining between them. The CDR3 length is 14 residues. Per germline, CDR1 SGHAT and CDR2 FQNNGV. This CDR3 is CASTDPIRWGEQFF. The CDR3 nucleotides read TGTGCCAGCACCGACCCGATCCGGTGGGGTGAGCAGTTCTTC.

V usage is TRBV5-4 and J usage is TRBJ1-1, with 12 bases matching TRBD1. V shed 4 bases, J shed 5 bases, and the junction held 6 bases outside the gene matches. The V gene's germline CDR1 is SGHNT and CDR2 YYREEE (reference sequence). The CDR3 is made up of 15 amino acids. The CDR3 reads CASSRDRGRGTEAFF. DNA of the CDR3: TGTGCCAGCAGCCGGGACAGGGGGCGCGGAACTGAAGCTTTCTTT.

V is TRBV6-1 and J is TRBJ2-5; D possibly corresponds to TRBD1 (5 bases). Germline-derived CDR1 and CDR2 are MNHNS and SASEGT. The CDR3 contains 12 residues. V shed 5 bases and J shed 5 bases, with 9 bases lying between them. The CDR3 spells CASSQKGETQYF. CDR3 sequence (DNA): TGTGCCAGCAGTCAAAAGGGGGAGACCCAGTACTTC.

The rearrangement joins TRBV11-2 to TRBJ2-5; no definite D call. This CDR3 has 12 residues. Trimming pared 2 bases from V and 7 bases from J, leaving 8 bases between. Germline assignment: CDR1 SGHAT and CDR2 FQNNGV. The CDR3 coding sequence is TGTGCCAGCAGCTTATCTTCAGGGACCCAGTACTTC. This codes for CASSLSSGTQYF.

The chain couples TRBV7-9 to TRBJ1-1, with D hard to call. The V gene lost 4 bases and the J gene lost 1 base, with 10 bases spanning the gap. This CDR3 has 14 residues. The germline CDR1 and CDR2 sequences are SEHNR and FQNEAQ (reference sequence). In DNA form, the CDR3 reads TGTGCCAGCAGCTATACGACTGAGAACACTGAAGCTTTCTTT. It encodes CASSYTTENTEAFF.

This clone was seen just once. V usage is TRBV5-1 and J usage is TRBJ2-3; 9 nucleotides agree with TRBD2. J gave up 1 base and V 4 bases, and 4 bases lay outside the gene matches. The CDR3 is 15 amino acids. Germline lookup yields CDR1 SGHRS and CDR2 YFSETQ. CDR3 sequence: CASSPGTSRTDTQYF. DNA of the CDR3: TGCGCCAGCAGCCCGGGGACTAGCCGCACAGATACGCAGTATTTT.

The rearrangement links TRBV2 to TRBJ1-2; TRBD1 is a possible D gene (5 bases). CDR1 is SNHLY, CDR2 FYNNEI, per germline. Trimming pared 8 bases from V and 4 bases from J, leaving 11 bases between. The CDR3 spans 12 residues. CDR3 residues: CASGGTSYGYTF. CDR3 coding DNA: TGTGCCAGCGGAGGGACTTCCTATGGCTACACCTTC.

This chain links TRBV18 with TRBJ1-1, with unresolved D. The CDR3 is 18 amino acids. Germline CDR1 is KGHSH and CDR2 is LQKENI. V shed 3 bases and J shed 0 bases, with 20 bases lying between them. The DNA of the CDR3 is TGTGCCAGCTCACCCCTTGATGGAGGAATGTTCATGAACACTGAAGCTTTCTTT. Protein sequence: CASSPLDGGMFMNTEAFF.

This clone was seen a single time. This chain joins TRBV6-1 and TRBJ2-7; no definite D call. This CDR3 is 11 amino acids long. V was clipped by 7 bases and J by 6 bases, with 10 bases between them. Germline-derived CDR1 and CDR2 are MNHNS and SASEGT. The CDR3 loop reads CASTSWAEQYF. CDR3 in DNA: TGTGCCAGCACCTCCTGGGCCGAGCAGTACTTC.

The V gene is TRBV2, the J gene TRBJ2-7; 11 bases are shared with TRBD2. With 10 bases clipped from V and 0 bases from J, the junction kept 5 bases outside the gene matches. The CDR3 contains 14 residues. The germline V gene has CDR1 SNHLY and CDR2 FYNNEI. As DNA, the CDR3 is TGTGCCAAATCTAGCGGGGGGACCTCCTACGAGCAGTACTTC. Translated, it gives CAKSSGGTSYEQYF.

The gene calls are TRBV28 and TRBJ2-7; tentative D call: TRBD2 (6 bases). This CDR3 has 15 residues. Looked up from germline, CDR1 is MDHEN and CDR2 is SYDVKM. Between the trimmed V and J ends, which lost 3 bases and 13 bases, there was a span of 25 bases. CDR3 sequence: CASSFWRGPPTTAYF. The CDR3 region has the DNA TGTGCCAGCAGTTTTTGGCGGGGACCCCCTACGACCGCCTACTTC.

This chain joins TRBV10-3 and TRBJ1-1; 10 bases align to TRBD1. There are 17 residues in the CDR3. Germline-derived CDR1 and CDR2 are ENHRY and SYGVKD. With V trimmed by 3 bases and J by 1 base, 8 bases remained unmatched. CDR3 loop: CAISDGRGDRGNTEAFF. CDR3 bases: TGTGCCATCAGTGATGGGAGAGGGGACAGGGGGAACACTGAAGCTTTCTTT.

The chain links TRBV6-1 to TRBJ1-2; 9 bases map to TRBD1. V gave up 5 bases and J gave up 7 bases; unmatched junction bases: 8. The germline V gene has CDR1 MNHNS and CDR2 SASEGT. The CDR3 runs 14 residues. In nucleotides, the CDR3 is TGTGCCAGCAGTCCAGGGACAGGGAGAGCTGGCTACACCTTC. This codes for CASSPGTGRAGYTF.

The rearrangement joins TRBV4-1 to TRBJ2-7; no clear D gene. Germline V gives CDR1 MGHRA, CDR2 YSYEKL. The CDR3 is 16 residues long. V was clipped by 1 base and J by 3 bases, with 16 bases between them. In DNA, the CDR3 is TGCGCCAGCAGCCAAGTCTGGCCGGCACCTGACTACGAGCAGTACTTC. Protein: CASSQVWPAPDYEQYF.

This clone was seen more than once but under ten times. The V call is TRBV6-4, the J call TRBJ1-2, with 7 bases fitting TRBD1. This CDR3 spans 13 amino acids. V gave up 3 bases and J gave up 8 bases; unmatched junction bases: 6. CDR1 and CDR2 (germline): MRHNA, SNTAGT. The CDR3 bases are TGTGCCAGCAGTGATTTGGCAGGGGGAGGCTACACCTTC. Translating it yields CASSDLAGGGYTF.

This clone was seen more than once but under ten times. The chain employs TRBV10-3 and TRBJ2-7, with 11 bases matching TRBD2. The CDR3 runs 15 residues. The germline CDR1 and CDR2 sequences are ENHRY and SYGVKD. V was pared by 6 bases and J by 1 base, with 5 bases of the junction left unmatched. CDR3 DNA: TGTGCCATCAGAGGGACTAGCGGACGATCCTACGAGCAGTACTTC. Translating it yields CAIRGTSGRSYEQYF.

The rearrangement uses TRBV29-1 and TRBJ2-1; 10 bases are a match to TRBD2. The CDR3 totals 15 residues. CDR1 SQVTM and CDR2 ANQGSEA come from the germline V gene. The V gene end was trimmed by 1 base and the J gene end by 7 bases; junction bases not matched to a gene: 7. CDR3 nucleotides: TGCAGCGTTGAAGGGGTACTAGCGGGGCATAATGAGCAGTTCTTC. It encodes CSVEGVLAGHNEQFF.

CDR3 region: CASSFASYNEQFF. The CDR3 bases are TGTGCCAGCAGCTTTGCCTCCTACAATGAGCAGTTCTTC. The rearrangement joins TRBV7-3 to TRBJ2-1; D gene ambiguous. Trimming took 3 bases from V and 0 from J, leaving 3 bases between them. Germline CDR1 and CDR2: SGHTA and FQGTGA. The CDR3 has 13 amino acids. Looking up the rest from reference TRBV7-3 and TRBJ2-1 gives the full variable domain: GAGVSQTPSNKVTEKGKYVELRCDPISGHTALYWYRQSLGQGPEFLIYFQGTGAADDSGLPNDRFFAVRPEGSVSTLKIQRTERGDSAVYLCASSFASYNEQFFGPGTRLTVL.

In its sample, this clone was seen once. The chain recombines TRBV5-6 with TRBJ1-2, with D uncertain. The germline CDR1 and CDR2 sequences are SGHDT and YYEEEE. V shed 0 bases and J shed 6 bases, with 12 bases lying between them. There are 14 residues in the CDR3. The CDR3, as DNA: TGTGCCAGCAGCTTGGGAAGTCAGACTAATGGCTACACCTTC. Translation gives CASSLGSQTNGYTF. The variable domain in full, completed from reference TRBV5-6 and TRBJ1-2, reads DAGVTQSPTHLIKTRGQQVTLRCSPKSGHDTVSWYQQALGQGPQFIFQYYEEEERQRGNFPDRFSGHQFPNYSSELNVNALLLGDSALYLCASSLGSQTNGYTFGSGTRLTVV.

The CDR3 region is CAWSPKNEKLFF. CDR3 in DNA: TGTGCCTGGAGTCCGAAGAATGAAAAACTGTTTTTT. The chain carries TRBV30 and TRBJ1-4; D uncertain. This CDR3 comprises 12 residues. Trimming removed 2 bases from V and 5 bases from J, with 6 bases in between. Germline-derived CDR1 and CDR2 are GTSNPN and SVGIG (reference sequence).

This clone has just a few counts. The chain combines TRBV10-3 with TRBJ2-5; D possibly corresponds to TRBD2 (6 bases). V lost 0 bases and J 2 bases, leaving 13 bases between the germline ends. Per the germline V gene, CDR1 is ENHRY and CDR2 is SYGVKD. The CDR3 has 16 amino acids. CDR3 in DNA: TGTGCCATCAGTGAGTCGTTAGCGGTGGGGCAAGAGACCCAGTACTTC. It yields the protein CAISESLAVGQETQYF.